One and the same sample provided the 6 T cell receptor beta chains below, sequenced in a study of T-cell reconstitution after alpha-beta-depleted transplantation in children. The TCRbeta library was prepared with unique molecular identifiers. TCRdb reprocessed the PCR reads via MiXCR and lists one record per CDR3 protein. Of 200,000 to 250,000 distinct CDR3 sequences listed, 8% to 9.5% are singletons. This material consisted of PBMCs from the stem cell graft donor, taken from the stem cell graft. These receptor sequences come from a human donor who donated a stem cell graft to a child with acute lymphoblastic leukemia.

This clonotype showed up many times. The chain links TRBV5-1 to TRBJ1-1, with D possibly TRBD1 on 5 matching bases. The length of the CDR3 is 13 residues. Trimming left V 4 bases short and J 4 bases short, with 11 bases between. CDR1 and CDR2 from the germline V gene are SGHRS and YFSETQ. CDR3: CASSLRGTTEAFF. CDR3 DNA: TGCGCCAGCAGCCTGAGGGGTACCACTGAAGCTTTCTTT.

The chain has TRBV7-6 and TRBJ2-1; no clear D. The CDR3 runs 14 residues. Trimming removed 5 bases from V and 4 bases from J, with 12 bases in between. Germline loops: CDR1 SGHVS, CDR2 FNYEAQ. CDR3 in amino acids: CASSERKAYNEQFF. DNA of the CDR3: TGTGCCAGCAGCGAGAGGAAAGCTTACAATGAGCAGTTCTTC.

The V gene is TRBV4-1, the J gene TRBJ1-2, with unresolved D. Trimming removed 4 bases at V and 6 bases at J, with 18 bases between. The CDR3 sequence is 15 residues long. Germline values: CDR1 MGHRA, CDR2 YSYEKL. CDR3 DNA: TGCGCCAGCAGCCCAGAAGTCACAGCCCCCCATGGCTACACCTTC. This codes for CASSPEVTAPHGYTF.

The chain has TRBV12-3 or TRBV12-4 and TRBJ1-1; 9 bases fit TRBD1. The CDR3 loop spans 16 amino acids. The V gene end was trimmed by 6 bases and the J gene end by 5 bases; junction bases not matched to a gene: 13. CDR3 sequence reads: CASRMGQGALGTEAFF. Written as DNA, the CDR3 is TGTGCCAGCAGGATGGGACAGGGTGCCCTGGGGACTGAAGCTTTCTTT.

The chain's CDR3 is CASSYWAGSLRNQPQHF. CDR3 DNA: TGTGCCAGCAGTTACTGGGCAGGGTCCCTACGAAATCAGCCCCAGCATTTT. The J gene is TRBJ1-5, the V gene TRBV6-5; D perhaps matches TRBD1 (5 bases). Deletions cut 1 base from V and 4 bases from J, with 17 bases between. CDR3 length equals 17 residues. Germline V lookup: CDR1 MNHEY, CDR2 SVGAGI.

This clonotype was counted only a few times. The V call is TRBV6-2 or TRBV6-3, the J call TRBJ2-3, with D possibly matching TRBD2 (7 bases). CDR3 size: 18 residues. Germline V gene data show CDR1 as MNHEY and CDR2 as SVGEGT. Trimming took 6 bases from V and 1 from J, leaving 23 bases between them. CDR3 DNA sequence: TGTGCCAGCAGGAGTTGGTCTTCGCGGGGGCGACGCACAGATACGCAGTATTTT. Its translation: CASRSWSSRGRRTDTQYF.